The T cell receptor beta chain described here comes from a study of OX40 agonist ivuxolimab in advanced cancers. V lost 1 base to trimming and J lost 6 bases; unmatched junction nucleotides: 11. The CDR3 consists of 15 residues. Per the germline V gene, CDR1 is GTSNPN and CDR2 is SVGIG (reference sequence). The assay was immunoSEQ multiplex PCR, and TCRdb's table has in-frame clones only and misses some. This table has about 65,000 clones, roughly 84% appearing once. Material: CD4+ or CD8+ T cells sorted from blood, obtained in a trial of the OX40 agonist ivuxolimab. The gene calls are TRBV30 and TRBJ1-2; 7 bases are shared with TRBD1. The TCR was taken from an adult with an advanced solid tumor such as melanoma, head and neck, liver or kidney cancer. The CDR3 protein is CAWSAKGGPRDGYTF. CDR3 sequence (DNA): TGTGCCTGGAGTGCCAAAGGGGGCCCCAGGGATGGCTACACCTTC.